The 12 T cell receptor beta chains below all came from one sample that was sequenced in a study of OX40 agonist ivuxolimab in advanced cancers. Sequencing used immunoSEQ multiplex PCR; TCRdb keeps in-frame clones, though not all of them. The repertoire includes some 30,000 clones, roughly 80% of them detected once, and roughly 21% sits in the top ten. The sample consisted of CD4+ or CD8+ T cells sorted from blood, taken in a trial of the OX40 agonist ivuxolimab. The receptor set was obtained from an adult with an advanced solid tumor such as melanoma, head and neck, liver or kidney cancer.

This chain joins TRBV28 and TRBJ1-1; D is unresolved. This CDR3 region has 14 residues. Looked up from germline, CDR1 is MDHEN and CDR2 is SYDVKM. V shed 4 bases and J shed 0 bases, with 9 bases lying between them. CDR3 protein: CASSYSYMNTEAFF. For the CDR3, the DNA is TGTGCCAGCAGTTATAGCTACATGAACACTGAAGCTTTCTTT.

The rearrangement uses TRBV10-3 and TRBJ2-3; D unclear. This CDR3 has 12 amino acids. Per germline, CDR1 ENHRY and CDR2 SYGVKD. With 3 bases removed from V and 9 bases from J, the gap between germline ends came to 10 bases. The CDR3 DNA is TGTGCCATCAGTGACAGAGCATGGACGCAGTATTTT. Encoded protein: CAISDRAWTQYF.

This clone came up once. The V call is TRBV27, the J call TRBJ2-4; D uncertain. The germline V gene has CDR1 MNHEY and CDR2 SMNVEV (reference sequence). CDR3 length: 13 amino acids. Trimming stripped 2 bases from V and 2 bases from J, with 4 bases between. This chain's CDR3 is CASSLGPKNIQYF. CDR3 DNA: TGTGCCAGCAGTTTAGGCCCCAAAAACATTCAGTACTTC.

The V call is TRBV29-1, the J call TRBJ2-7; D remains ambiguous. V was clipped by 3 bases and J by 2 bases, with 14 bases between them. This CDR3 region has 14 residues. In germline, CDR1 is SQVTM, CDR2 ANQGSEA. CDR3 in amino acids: CSVEGDNSPYEQYF. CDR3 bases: TGCAGCGTTGAGGGTGACAATAGTCCCTACGAGCAGTACTTC.

The CDR3 nucleotides read TGTGCCAGCAGCTTGGGTGTCTTCTCCTACAATGAGCAGTTCTTC. This gives the protein CASSLGVFSYNEQFF. The J gene is TRBJ2-1, the V gene TRBV5-6; unclear D gene. V lost 0 bases to trimming and J lost 0 bases, with 7 bases between them. The CDR3 loop spans 15 amino acids. Germline lookup yields CDR1 SGHDT and CDR2 YYEEEE.

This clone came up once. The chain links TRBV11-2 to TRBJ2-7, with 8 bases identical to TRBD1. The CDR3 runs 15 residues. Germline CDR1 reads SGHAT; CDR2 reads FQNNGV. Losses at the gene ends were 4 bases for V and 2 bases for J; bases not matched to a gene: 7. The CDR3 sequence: CASSSPGDRPYEQYF. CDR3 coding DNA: TGTGCCAGCAGCTCCCCTGGGGACAGGCCCTACGAGCAGTACTTC.

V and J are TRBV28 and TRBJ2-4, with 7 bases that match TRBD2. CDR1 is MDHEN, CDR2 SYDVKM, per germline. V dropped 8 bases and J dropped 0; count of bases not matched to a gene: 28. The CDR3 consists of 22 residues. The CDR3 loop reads CASQPRGLIAGVGSLAKNIQYF. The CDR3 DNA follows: TGTGCCAGCCAGCCAAGGGGTTTGATTGCGGGAGTTGGGTCATTAGCCAAAAACATTCAGTACTTC.

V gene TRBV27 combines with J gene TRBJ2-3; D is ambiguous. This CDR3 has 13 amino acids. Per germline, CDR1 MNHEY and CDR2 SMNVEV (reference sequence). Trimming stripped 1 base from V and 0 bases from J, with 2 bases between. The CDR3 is CASSLWSTDTQYF. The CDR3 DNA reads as TGTGCCAGCAGTTTATGGAGCACAGATACGCAGTATTTT.

CDR3 coding DNA: TGCGCCAGCAGTGAACAGGGAGCCATGGAAGCTTTCTTT. Residues: CASSEQGAMEAFF. The rearrangement links TRBV10-2 to TRBJ1-1; tentative D call: TRBD1 (6 bases). The CDR3 length is 13 residues. The V gene's germline CDR1 is WSHSY and CDR2 SAAADI. Deletions cut 3 bases from V and 8 bases from J, with 13 bases between.

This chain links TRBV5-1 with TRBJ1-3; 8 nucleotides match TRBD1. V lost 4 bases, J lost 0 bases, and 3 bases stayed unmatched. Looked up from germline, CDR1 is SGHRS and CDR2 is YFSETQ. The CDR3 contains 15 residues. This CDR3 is CASSQGTGSGNTIYF. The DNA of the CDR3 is TGCGCCAGCAGCCAGGGGACAGGCTCTGGAAACACCATATATTTT.

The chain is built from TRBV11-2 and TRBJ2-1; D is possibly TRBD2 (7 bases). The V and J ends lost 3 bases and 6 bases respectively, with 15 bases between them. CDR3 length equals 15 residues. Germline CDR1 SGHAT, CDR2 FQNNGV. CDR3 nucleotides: TGTGCCAGCAGCTTCGAAGGGGGGGATGGCAATGAGCAGTTCTTC. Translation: CASSFEGGDGNEQFF.

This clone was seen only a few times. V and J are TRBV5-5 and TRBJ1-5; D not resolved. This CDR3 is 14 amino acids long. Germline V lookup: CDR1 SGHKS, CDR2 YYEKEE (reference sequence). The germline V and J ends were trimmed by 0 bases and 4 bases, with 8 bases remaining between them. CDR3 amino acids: CASSLASENQPQHF. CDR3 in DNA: TGTGCCAGCAGCTTGGCGTCAGAGAATCAGCCCCAGCATTTT.